These 5 T cell receptor beta chains share one sample of origin, sequenced in a study of blood T cell repertoires in COVID-19. Here immunoSEQ multiplex PCR was the method, and the copy in TCRdb shows in-frame clones only, minus some. The table lists 40,000 to 55,000 clones, over 75% of them singletons, with around 3.1% in the top ten. The sequenced sample consisted of peripheral blood. All receptors come from a man aged 45 to 65 with active COVID-19.

This chain links TRBV6-6 with TRBJ1-4, with 12 positions matching TRBD1. CDR3 size: 15 residues. Germline V gene data show CDR1 as MNHNY and CDR2 as SVGAGI (reference sequence). V was pared by 2 bases and J by 7 bases, with 2 bases of the junction left unmatched. The CDR3 region has the DNA TGTGCCAGCAGTTACCCGGGACAGGGGGCTGAAAAACTGTTTTTT. Translation gives CASSYPGQGAEKLFF.

J is TRBJ2-3 and V is TRBV7-9; D call uncertain. V was clipped by 7 bases and J by 6 bases, with 11 bases between them. Germline CDR1 reads SEHNR; CDR2 reads FQNEAQ (reference sequence). The CDR3 runs 12 residues. The CDR3 spells CASNLRADTQYF. The CDR3 DNA is TGTGCCAGCAACTTGAGAGCTGATACGCAGTATTTT.

The chain couples TRBV6-5 to TRBJ1-3; a weak D match, TRBD1 (6 bases). The V end was cut by 0 bases, the J end by 10 bases, with 19 bases between. There are 16 residues in the CDR3. The germline V gene encodes CDR1 MNHEY and CDR2 SVGAGI. The chain's CDR3 is CASSYSSTGRGGTIYF. The CDR3, as DNA: TGTGCCAGCAGTTACTCGTCCACAGGCCGAGGGGGTACCATATATTTT.

The chain carries TRBV3-1 (or the pseudogene TRBV3-2) and TRBJ2-3; maybe TRBD2 (5 bases). Trimming took off 6 bases at V and 10 bases at J, with 20 bases between the two ends. Germline V gives CDR1 LGHDT, CDR2 YNNKEL (reference sequence). The CDR3 has 14 residues. DNA for the CDR3: TGTGCCAGCAGGCAAAACGGGGTTATAGAGGCGCAGTATTTT. The encoded protein is CASRQNGVIEAQYF.

The chain links TRBV2 to TRBJ2-2, with D perhaps TRBD1 (5 bases). Germline V gene data show CDR1 as SNHLY and CDR2 as FYNNEI. The CDR3 loop spans 14 amino acids. Trimming took off 4 bases at V and 4 bases at J, with 10 bases between the two ends. CDR3 residues: CASSAQGSTGELFF. CDR3 in DNA: TGTGCCAGCAGTGCTCAGGGCAGCACCGGGGAGCTGTTTTTT.